This T cell receptor (beta chain) was identified during a study of CD8 T cells in Susac syndrome. After extraction with the RNeasy kit, roughly 0.45 to 1 ug of the RNA was reverse transcribed using random hexamers. Multiplex PCR with immunoSEQ amplified the TCR beta CDR3 across 54 Vbeta and 13 Jbeta. Using its own MiXCR run on the immunoSEQ multiplex PCR reads, TCRdb lists one record per CDR3 protein. The sample includes a few hundred thousand distinct CDR3 sequences, around 93% of them seen just once. Sequencing input: CD4+ T cells from PBMCs. The TCR originated in a human donor with Susac syndrome.

CDR3 amino acids: CSMEGIGTQYF. CDR3 in DNA: TGCAGTATGGAGGGGATTGGGACCCAGTACTTC. This chain links TRBV20-1 with TRBJ2-5; a possible D gene is TRBD2 (6 bases). Trimming removed 8 bases at V and 7 bases at J, with 14 bases between. Germline values: CDR1 DFQATT, CDR2 SNEGSKA (reference sequence). The CDR3 runs to 11 residues.